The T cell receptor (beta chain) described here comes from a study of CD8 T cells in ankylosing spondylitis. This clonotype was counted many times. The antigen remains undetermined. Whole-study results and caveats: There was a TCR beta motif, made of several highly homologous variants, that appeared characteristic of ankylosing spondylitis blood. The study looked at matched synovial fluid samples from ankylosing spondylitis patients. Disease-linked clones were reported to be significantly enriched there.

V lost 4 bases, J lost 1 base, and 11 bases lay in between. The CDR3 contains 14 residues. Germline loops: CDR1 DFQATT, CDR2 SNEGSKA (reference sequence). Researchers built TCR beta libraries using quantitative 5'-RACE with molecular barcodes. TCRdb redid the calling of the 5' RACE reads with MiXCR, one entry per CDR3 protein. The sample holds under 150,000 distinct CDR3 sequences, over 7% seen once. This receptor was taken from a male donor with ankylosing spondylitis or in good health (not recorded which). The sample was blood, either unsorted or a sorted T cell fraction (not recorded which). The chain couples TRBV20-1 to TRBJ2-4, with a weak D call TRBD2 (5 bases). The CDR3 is CSAIPGNAKNIQYF. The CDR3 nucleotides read TGCAGTGCTATCCCCGGGAACGCCAAAAACATTCAGTACTTC.